This entry is about one T cell receptor beta chain. What it recognizes is unknown. At one end, the junction sequence differs from germline, possibly due to a read error. The sample belongs to a study of blood T cells in healthy people across ages. Study-wide points: Diversity estimates drawn from one million T cells were deemed underestimates.

Using a J-beta primer mix together with a sample-barcoded 5' primer, a second PCR was run for about 7 to 12 cycles. Via MiXCR, TCRdb re-called the 5' RACE reads, giving one row per CDR3 protein. This table holds fewer than 900,000 distinct CDR3 sequences, about 34% found once. Caucasian individuals from Russia who were healthy and aged about 6 to 95 acted as donors. The CDR3 is made up of 15 amino acids. The chain carries TRBV12-3 or TRBV12-4 and TRBJ1-2; TRBD1 might be the D (5 bases). What was sequenced was blood. The clonotype originates from a man aged 18 to 30 in good health. Written as DNA, the CDR3 is TGTGCCAACAGTCTTGGGGGACCGTCCTTATATGGCTACACCTTC. Translating gives CANSLGGPSLYGYTF.